This T cell receptor beta chain was captured in a study of post-analysis software for immune sequencing data. Study-wide results and caveats: Co-batched samples clustered tightly together by F measure. Controls had lower frequencies than patients of about 5 TRBV segments, which included TRBV5-6, TRBV5-1 and TRBV20-1. Diversity measured as normalized Chao1 was significantly lower in multiple sclerosis patients than in controls.

This clonotype appeared a few times. Its antigen is still unknown. CDR1 is DFQATT, CDR2 SNEGSKA, per germline (reference sequence). The length of the CDR3 is 15 residues. The junction had 7 bases not matched to a gene; V was cut back by 0 bases and J by 3 bases. cDNA libraries of TCR beta carried unique molecular identifiers. T cells numbering about 0.85 to 10 million yielded a few hundred thousand cDNA molecules. TCRdb reprocessed the PCR reads with MiXCR, giving one entry per CDR3 protein. The sample holds a few hundred thousand distinct CDR3 sequences, roughly 45% seen once. Sequencing was done on a sample of blood. J is TRBJ2-5 and V is TRBV20-1, with 7 nucleotides matching TRBD1. The sequence was collected from a girl aged 10 to 17 with multiple sclerosis. The DNA of the CDR3 is TGCAGTGCTAGAGACACATCGGGACAGAAAGAGACCCAGTACTTC. As protein: CSARDTSGQKETQYF.